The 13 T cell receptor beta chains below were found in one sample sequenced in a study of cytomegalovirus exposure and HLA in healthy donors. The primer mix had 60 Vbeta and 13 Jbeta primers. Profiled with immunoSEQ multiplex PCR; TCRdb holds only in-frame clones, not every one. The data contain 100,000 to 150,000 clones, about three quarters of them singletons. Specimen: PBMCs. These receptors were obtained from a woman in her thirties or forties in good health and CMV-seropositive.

The CDR3 spells CASSLGGRNSPLHF. The DNA of the CDR3 is TGTGCCAGCAGTTTAGGAGGGAGGAATTCACCCCTCCACTTT. V gene TRBV27 combines with J gene TRBJ1-6; D is ambiguous. This CDR3 has 14 residues. The germline V and J ends were trimmed by 2 bases and 7 bases, with 9 bases remaining between them. Germline lookup yields CDR1 MNHEY and CDR2 SMNVEV (reference sequence).

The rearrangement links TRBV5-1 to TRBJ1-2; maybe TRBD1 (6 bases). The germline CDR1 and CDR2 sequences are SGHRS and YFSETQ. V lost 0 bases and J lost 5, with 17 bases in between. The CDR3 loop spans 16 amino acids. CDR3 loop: CASSLVFRDIPYGYTF. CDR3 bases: TGCGCCAGCAGCTTGGTGTTCCGGGACATCCCGTATGGCTACACCTTC.

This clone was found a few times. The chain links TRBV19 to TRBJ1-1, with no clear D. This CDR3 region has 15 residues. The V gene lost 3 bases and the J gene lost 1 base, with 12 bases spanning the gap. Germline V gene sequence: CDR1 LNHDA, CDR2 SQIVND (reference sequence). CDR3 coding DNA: TGTGCCAGTAGTATGAGCGGAACCGGGAACACTGAAGCTTTCTTT. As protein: CASSMSGTGNTEAFF.

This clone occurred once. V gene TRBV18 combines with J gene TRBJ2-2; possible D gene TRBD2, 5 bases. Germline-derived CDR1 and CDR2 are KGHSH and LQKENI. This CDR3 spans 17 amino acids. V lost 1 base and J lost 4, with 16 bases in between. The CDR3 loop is CASSPRNEGRFTGELFF. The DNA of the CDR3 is TGTGCCAGCTCACCACGCAACGAGGGTCGATTCACCGGGGAGCTGTTTTTT.

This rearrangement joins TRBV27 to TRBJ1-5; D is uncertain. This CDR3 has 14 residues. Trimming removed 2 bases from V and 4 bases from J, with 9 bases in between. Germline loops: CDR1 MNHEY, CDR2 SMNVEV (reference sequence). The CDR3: CASSLRGGNQPQHF. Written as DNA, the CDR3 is TGTGCCAGCAGTTTACGTGGAGGGAATCAGCCCCAGCATTTT.

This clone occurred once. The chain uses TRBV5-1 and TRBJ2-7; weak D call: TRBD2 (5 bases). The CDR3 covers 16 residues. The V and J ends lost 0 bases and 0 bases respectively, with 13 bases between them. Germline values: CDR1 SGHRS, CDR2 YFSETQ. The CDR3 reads CASSLGGSVSSYEQYF. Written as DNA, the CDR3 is TGCGCCAGCAGCTTGGGCGGTAGCGTAAGCTCCTACGAGCAGTACTTC.

The CDR3, as DNA: TGTGCCAGCAGCTCGCAAGGAGGGGTCCCCTACGAGCAGTACTTC. Translating it yields CASSSQGGVPYEQYF. The chain has TRBV21-1 and TRBJ2-7; the D call in the table, TRBD2, was not verified against the DNA. TRBV21-1 is a listed pseudogene. The CDR3 spans 15 residues.

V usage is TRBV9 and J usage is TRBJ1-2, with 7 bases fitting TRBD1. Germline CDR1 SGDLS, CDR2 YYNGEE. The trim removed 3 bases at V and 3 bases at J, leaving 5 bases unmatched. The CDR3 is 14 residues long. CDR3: CASSGGQLDYGYTF. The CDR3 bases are TGTGCCAGCAGCGGGGGACAGCTTGACTATGGCTACACCTTC. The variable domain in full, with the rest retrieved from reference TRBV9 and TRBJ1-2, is DSGVTQTPKHLITATGQRVTLRCSPRSGDLSVYWYQQSLDQGLQFLIQYYNGEERAKGNILERFSAQQFPDLHSELNLSSLELGDSALYFCASSGGQLDYGYTFGSGTRLTVV.

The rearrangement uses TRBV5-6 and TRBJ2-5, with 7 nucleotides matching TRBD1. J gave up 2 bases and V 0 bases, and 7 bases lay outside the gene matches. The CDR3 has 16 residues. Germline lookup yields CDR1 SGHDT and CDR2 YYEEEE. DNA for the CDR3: TGTGCCAGCAGCTTGGAGGAGGACAGGAGACAAGAGACCCAGTACTTC. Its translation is CASSLEEDRRQETQYF.

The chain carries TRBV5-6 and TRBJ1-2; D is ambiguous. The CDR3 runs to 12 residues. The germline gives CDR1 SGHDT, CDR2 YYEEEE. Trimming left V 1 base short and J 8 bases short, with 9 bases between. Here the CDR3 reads CASSLFSTGYTF. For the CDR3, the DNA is TGTGCCAGCAGCTTGTTCTCTACGGGCTACACCTTC.

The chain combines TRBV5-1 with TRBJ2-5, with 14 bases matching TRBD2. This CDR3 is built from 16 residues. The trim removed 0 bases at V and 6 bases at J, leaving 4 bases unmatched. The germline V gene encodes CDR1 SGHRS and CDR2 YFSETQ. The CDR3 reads CASSLEGLAGVKTQYF. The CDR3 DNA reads TGCGCCAGCAGCTTGGAGGGACTAGCGGGAGTAAAGACCCAGTACTTC.

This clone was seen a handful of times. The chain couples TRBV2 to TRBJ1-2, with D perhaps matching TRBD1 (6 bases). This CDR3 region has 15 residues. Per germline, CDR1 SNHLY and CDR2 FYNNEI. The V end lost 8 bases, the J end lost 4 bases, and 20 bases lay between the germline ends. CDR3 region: CASRGGPQGFYGYTF. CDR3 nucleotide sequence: TGTGCCAGCCGGGGGGGGCCCCAGGGTTTCTATGGCTACACCTTC.

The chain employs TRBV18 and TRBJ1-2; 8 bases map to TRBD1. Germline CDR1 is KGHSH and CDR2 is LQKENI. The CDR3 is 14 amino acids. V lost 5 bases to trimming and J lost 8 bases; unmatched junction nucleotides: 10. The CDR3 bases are TGTGCCAGCTCAGCAGGGGGCTCTTATGGAGGCTACACCTTC. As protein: CASSAGGSYGGYTF.